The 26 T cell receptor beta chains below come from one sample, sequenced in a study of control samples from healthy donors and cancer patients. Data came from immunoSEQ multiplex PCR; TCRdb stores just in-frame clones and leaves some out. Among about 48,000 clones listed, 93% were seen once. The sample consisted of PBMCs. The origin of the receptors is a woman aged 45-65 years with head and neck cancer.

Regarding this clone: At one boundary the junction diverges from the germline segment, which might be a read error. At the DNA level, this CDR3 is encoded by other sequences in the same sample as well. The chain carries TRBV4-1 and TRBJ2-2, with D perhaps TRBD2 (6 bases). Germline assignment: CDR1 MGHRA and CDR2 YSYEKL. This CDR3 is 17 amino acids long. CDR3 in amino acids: CASSSLSGVPRTGELFF. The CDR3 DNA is TGCGCCAGCAGCTCCCTCTCGGGGGTACCGAGAACCGGGGAACTGTTTTTT.

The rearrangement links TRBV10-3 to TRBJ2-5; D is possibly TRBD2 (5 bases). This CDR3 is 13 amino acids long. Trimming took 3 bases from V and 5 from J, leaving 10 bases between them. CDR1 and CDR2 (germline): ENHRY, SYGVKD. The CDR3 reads CAISERGSETQYF. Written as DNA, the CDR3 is TGTGCCATCAGTGAACGGGGATCGGAGACCCAGTACTTC.

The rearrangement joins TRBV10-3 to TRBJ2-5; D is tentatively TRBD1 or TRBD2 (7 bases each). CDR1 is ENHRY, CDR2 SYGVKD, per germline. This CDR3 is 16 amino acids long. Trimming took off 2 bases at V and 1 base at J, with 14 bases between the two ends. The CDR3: CAISEGRGLPQETQYF. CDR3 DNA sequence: TGTGCCATCAGTGAGGGGAGGGGGCTACCCCAAGAGACCCAGTACTTC.

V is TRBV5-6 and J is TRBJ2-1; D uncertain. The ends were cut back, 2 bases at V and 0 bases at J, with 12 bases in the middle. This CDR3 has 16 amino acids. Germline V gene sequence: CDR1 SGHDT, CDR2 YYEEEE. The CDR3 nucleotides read TGTGCCAGCAGCTTACGAACGAGAGTCTCCTACAATGAGCAGTTCTTC. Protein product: CASSLRTRVSYNEQFF.

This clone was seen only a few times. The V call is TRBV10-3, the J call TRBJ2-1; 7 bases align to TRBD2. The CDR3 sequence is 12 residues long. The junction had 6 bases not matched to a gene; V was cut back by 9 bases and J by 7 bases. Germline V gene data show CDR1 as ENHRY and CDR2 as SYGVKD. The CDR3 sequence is CAIAGASNEQFF. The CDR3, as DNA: TGTGCCATTGCGGGAGCATCAAATGAGCAGTTCTTC.

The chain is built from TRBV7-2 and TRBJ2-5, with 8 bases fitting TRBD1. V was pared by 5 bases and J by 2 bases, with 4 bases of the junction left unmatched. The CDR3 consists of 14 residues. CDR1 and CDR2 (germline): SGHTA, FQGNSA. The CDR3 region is CASSPRTGQETQYF. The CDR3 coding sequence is TGTGCCAGCAGCCCCAGGACAGGGCAAGAGACCCAGTACTTC.

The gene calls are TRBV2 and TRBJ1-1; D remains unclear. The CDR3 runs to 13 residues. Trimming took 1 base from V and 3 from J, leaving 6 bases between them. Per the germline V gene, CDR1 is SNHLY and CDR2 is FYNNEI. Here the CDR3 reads CASSEGFYTEAFF. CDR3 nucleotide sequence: TGTGCCAGCAGTGAAGGGTTTTACACTGAAGCTTTCTTT.

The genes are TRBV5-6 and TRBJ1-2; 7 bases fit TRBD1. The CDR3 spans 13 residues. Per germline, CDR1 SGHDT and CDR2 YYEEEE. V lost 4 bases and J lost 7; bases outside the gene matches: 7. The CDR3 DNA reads TGTGCCAGCAGCCTAAAACACAGGGGTGGCTACACCTTC. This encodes CASSLKHRGGYTF.

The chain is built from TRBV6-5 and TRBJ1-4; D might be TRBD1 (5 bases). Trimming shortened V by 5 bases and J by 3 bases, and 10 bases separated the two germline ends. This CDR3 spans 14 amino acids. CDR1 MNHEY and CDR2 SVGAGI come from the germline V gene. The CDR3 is CASSPRGSNEKLFF. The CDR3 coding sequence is TGTGCCAGCAGTCCTCGGGGGTCTAATGAAAAACTGTTTTTT.

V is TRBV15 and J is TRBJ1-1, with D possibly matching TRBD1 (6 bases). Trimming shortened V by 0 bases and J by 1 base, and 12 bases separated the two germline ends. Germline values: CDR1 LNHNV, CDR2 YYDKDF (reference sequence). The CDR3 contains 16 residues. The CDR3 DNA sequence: TGTGCCACCAGCAGAGATCTCGGACAGTCGAACACTGAAGCTTTCTTT. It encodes CATSRDLGQSNTEAFF.

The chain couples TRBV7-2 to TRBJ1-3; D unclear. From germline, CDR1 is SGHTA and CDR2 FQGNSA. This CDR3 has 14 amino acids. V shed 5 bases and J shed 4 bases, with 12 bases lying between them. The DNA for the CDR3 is TGTGCCAGCAGCCCCCCCCCTTTGGGAAACACCATATATTTT. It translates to CASSPPPLGNTIYF.

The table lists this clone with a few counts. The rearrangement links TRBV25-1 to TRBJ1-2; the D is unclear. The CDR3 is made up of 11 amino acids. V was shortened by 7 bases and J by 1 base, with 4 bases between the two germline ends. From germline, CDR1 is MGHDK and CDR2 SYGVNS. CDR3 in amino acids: CASNSNYGYTF. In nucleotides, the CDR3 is TGTGCCAGCAACAGTAACTATGGCTACACCTTC.

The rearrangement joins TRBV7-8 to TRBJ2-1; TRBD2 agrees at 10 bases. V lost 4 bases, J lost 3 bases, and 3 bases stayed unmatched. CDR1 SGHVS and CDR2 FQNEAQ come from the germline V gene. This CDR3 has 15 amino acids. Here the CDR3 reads CASSSSGGVYNEQFF. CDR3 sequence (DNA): TGTGCCAGCAGCTCTAGCGGGGGCGTCTACAATGAGCAGTTCTTC.

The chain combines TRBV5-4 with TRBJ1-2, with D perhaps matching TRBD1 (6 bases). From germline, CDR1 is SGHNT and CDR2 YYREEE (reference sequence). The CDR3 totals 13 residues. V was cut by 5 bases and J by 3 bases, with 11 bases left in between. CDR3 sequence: CASRSQGDYGYTF. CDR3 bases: TGTGCCAGCAGATCACAGGGTGACTATGGCTACACCTTC.

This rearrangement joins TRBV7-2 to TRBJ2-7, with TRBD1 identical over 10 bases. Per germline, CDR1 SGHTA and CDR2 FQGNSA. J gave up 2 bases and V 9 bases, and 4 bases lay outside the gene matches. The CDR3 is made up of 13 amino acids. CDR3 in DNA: TGTGCCAGTCACGGGACAGGGGCCTACGAGCAGTACTTC. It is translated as CASHGTGAYEQYF.

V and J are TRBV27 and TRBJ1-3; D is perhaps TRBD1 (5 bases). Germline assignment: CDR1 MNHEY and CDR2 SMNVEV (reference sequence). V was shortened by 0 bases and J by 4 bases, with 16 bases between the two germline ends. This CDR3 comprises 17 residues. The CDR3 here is CASSLSPARAGGNTIYF. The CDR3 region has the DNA TGTGCCAGCAGTTTATCGCCGGCGCGGGCAGGGGGAAACACCATATATTTT.

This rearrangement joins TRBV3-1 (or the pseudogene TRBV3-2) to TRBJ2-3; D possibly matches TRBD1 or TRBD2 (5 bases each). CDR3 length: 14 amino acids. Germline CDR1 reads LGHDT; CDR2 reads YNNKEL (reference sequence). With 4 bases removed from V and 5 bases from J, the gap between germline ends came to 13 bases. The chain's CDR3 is CASSLGTPGDTQYF. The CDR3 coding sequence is TGTGCCAGCAGCCTCGGGACCCCAGGAGATACGCAGTATTTT.

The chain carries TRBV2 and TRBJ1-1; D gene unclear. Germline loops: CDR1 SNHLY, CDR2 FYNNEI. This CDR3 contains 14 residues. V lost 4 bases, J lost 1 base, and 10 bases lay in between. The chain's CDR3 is CASSGTTGNTEAFF. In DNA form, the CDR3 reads TGTGCCAGCAGTGGAACGACTGGGAACACTGAAGCTTTCTTT.

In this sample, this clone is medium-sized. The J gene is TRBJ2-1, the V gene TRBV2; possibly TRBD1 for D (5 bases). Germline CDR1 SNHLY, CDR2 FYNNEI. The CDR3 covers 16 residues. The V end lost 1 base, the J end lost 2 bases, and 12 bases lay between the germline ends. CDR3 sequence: CASSEEGQGPYNEQFF. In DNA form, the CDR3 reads TGTGCCAGCAGTGAAGAGGGGCAAGGGCCCTACAATGAGCAGTTCTTC. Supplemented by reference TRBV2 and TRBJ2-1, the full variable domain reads EPEVTQTPSHQVTQMGQEVILRCVPISNHLYFYWYRQILGQKVEFLVSFYNNEISEKSEIFDDQFSVERPDGSNFTLKIRSTKLEDSAMYFCASSEEGQGPYNEQFFGPGTRLTVL.

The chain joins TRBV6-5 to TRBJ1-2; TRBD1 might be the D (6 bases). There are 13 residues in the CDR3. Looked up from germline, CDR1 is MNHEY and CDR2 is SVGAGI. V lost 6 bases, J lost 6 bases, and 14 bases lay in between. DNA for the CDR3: TGTGCCAGCAGCTACAGGGAATCGGATGGCTACACCTTC. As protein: CASSYRESDGYTF.

DNA of the CDR3: TGTGCCAGCAGCCCATCCTCGGGACAGGCCGGAGGCTACACCTTC. Translating it yields CASSPSSGQAGGYTF. This chain links TRBV9 with TRBJ1-2, with 8 bases that match TRBD1. Germline loops: CDR1 SGDLS, CDR2 YYNGEE. V dropped 4 bases and J dropped 8; count of bases not matched to a gene: 13. The CDR3 contains 15 residues.

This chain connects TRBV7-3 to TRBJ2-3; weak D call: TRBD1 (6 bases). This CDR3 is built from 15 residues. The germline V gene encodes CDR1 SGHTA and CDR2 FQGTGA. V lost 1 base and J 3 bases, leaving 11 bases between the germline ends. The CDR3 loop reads CASSLRGGVTDTQYF. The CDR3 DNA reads TGTGCCAGCAGCTTAAGAGGGGGTGTGACAGATACGCAGTATTTT.

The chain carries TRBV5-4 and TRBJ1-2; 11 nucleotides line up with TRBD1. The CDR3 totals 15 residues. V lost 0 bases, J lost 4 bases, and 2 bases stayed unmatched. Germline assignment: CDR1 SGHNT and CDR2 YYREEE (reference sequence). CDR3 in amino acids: CASSLDGTGGYGYTF. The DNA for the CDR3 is TGTGCCAGCAGCTTGGACGGGACAGGGGGCTATGGCTACACCTTC.

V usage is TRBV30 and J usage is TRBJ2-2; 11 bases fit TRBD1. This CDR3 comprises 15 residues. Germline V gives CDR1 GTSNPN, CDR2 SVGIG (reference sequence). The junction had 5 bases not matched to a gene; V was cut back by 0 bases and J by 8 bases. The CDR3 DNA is TGTGCCTGGAGTGTAAGGGACAGGGGGTCTGGGGAGCTGTTTTTT. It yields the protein CAWSVRDRGSGELFF.

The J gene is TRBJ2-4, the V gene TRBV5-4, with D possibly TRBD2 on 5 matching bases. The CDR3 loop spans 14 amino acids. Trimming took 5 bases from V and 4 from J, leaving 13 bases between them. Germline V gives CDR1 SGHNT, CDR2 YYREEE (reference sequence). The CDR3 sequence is CASSLTSGKNIQYF. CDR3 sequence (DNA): TGTGCCAGCAGTCTTACGTCGGGAAAAAACATTCAGTACTTC.

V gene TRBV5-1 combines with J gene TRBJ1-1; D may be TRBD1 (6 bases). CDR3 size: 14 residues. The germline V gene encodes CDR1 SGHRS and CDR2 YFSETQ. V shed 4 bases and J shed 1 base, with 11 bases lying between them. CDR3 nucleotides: TGCGCCAGCAGCGCAGGGGTTGCGAACACTGAAGCTTTCTTT. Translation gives CASSAGVANTEAFF.